Listed here is a single TCR beta chain. This record comes from a study of control samples from healthy donors and cancer patients. The data were produced by immunoSEQ multiplex PCR, yet TCRdb's version contains in-frame clones alone and is incomplete. The sample holds roughly 98,000 clones, approximately 95% seen once. Germline CDR1 is SNHLY and CDR2 is FYNNEI. The CDR3 length is 13 residues. V was trimmed by 7 bases and J by 4 bases, leaving 13 bases between them. This chain links TRBV2 with TRBJ1-1; D not certain. The clonotype originates from a man between 18 and 29 years old in good health. Sequenced sample: blood. The CDR3 loop reads CASNGRESTEAFF. CDR3 bases: TGTGCCAGCAACGGTCGTGAGAGCACTGAAGCTTTCTTT.